This T cell receptor (beta chain) was sequenced during a study of cytomegalovirus exposure and HLA in healthy donors. General observations from the study: The investigators catalogued 164 TCR beta chains as cytomegalovirus-associated. It was taken for granted in presence/absence analyses that sequencing depth across donors was roughly uniform.

The CDR3 is made up of 13 amino acids. Germline values: CDR1 SGHAT, CDR2 FQNNGV. V lost 0 bases and J 7 bases, leaving 7 bases between the germline ends. The PCR contained 60 Vbeta and 13 Jbeta primers. Data came from immunoSEQ multiplex PCR; TCRdb stores just in-frame clones and leaves some out. The sample lists roughly 100,000 clones; approximately 80% were seen once. To note about this clone: The target antigen is unknown.

The chain recombines TRBV11-2 with TRBJ2-1; D gene uncertain. This TCR was recovered from a woman aged 40-49 years in good health and CMV-seronegative. The source material was PBMCs. The CDR3 here is CASSLERLNEQFF. The CDR3 coding sequence is TGTGCCAGCAGCTTAGAGCGTTTGAATGAGCAGTTCTTC.